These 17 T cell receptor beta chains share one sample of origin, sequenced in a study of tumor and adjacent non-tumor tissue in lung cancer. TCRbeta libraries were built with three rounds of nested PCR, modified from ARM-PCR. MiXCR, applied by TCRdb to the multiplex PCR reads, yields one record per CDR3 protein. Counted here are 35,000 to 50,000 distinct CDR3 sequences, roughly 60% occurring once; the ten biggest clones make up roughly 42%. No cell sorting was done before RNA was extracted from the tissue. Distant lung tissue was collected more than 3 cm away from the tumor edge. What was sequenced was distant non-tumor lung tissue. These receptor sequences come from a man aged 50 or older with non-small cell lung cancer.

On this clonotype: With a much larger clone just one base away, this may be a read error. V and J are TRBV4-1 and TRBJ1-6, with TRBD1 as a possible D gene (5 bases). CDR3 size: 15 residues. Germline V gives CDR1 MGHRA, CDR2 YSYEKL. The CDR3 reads CTSSQDGRGNSPLHF. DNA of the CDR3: TGCACCAGCAGCCAAGACGGACGGGGCAATTCACCCCTCCACTTT.

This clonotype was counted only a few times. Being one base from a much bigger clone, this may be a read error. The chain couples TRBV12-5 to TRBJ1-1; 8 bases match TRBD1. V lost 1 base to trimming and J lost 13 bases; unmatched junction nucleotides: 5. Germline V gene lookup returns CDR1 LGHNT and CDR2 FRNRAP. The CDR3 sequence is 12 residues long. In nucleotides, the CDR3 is TGTGCTAGTGGTTTGGGACAGGGGAAAGTTTTCTTT. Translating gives CASGLGQGKVFF.

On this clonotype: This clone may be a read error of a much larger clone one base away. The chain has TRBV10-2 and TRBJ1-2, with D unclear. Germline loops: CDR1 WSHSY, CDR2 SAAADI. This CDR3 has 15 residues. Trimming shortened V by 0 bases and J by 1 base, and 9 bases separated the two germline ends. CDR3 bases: TGCGCCAGCAGTGAGTCGACAAGGCTTAACTATGGCTACACCTTC. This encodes CASSESTRLNYGYTF.

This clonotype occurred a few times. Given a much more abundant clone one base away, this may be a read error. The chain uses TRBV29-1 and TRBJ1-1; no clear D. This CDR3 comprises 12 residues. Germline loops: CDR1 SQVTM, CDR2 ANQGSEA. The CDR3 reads CSVDGWNTEASF. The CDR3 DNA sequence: TGCAGCGTTGATGGTTGGAACACTGAAGCTTCCTTT.

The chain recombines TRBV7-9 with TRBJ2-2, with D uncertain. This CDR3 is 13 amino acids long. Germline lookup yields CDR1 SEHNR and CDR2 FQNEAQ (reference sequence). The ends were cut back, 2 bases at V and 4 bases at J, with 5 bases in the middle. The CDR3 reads CASSLMGTGELFF. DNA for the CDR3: TGTGCCAGCAGCTTAATGGGCACCGGGGAGCTGTTTTTT.

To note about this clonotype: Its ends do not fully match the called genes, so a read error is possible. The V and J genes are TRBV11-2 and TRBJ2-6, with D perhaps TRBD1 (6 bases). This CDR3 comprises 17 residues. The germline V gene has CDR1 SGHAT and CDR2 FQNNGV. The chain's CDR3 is CTSNLLLDSTGANVLTF. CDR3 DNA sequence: TGTACCAGCAACTTACTCCTGGACAGCACTGGGGCCAACGTCCTGACTTTC.

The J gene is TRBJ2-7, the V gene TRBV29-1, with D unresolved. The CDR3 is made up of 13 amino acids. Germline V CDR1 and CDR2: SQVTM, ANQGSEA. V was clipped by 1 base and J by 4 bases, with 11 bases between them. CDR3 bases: TGCAGCGTTGAAGTCGGATCCCTTTACGAGCAGTACTTC. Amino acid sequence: CSVEVGSLYEQYF.

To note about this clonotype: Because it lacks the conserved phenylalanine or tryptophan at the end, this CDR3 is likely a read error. The CDR3 loop is CASSQETSGTLSFTDMQYL. CDR3 coding DNA: TGTGCCAGCAGCCAAGAAACTAGCGGGACACTGTCCTTCACAGATATGCAGTATCTT. This chain uses TRBV4-2 with TRBJ2-3; 10 bases align to TRBD2. This CDR3 spans 19 amino acids. CDR1 and CDR2 (germline): LGHNA, YNFKEQ.

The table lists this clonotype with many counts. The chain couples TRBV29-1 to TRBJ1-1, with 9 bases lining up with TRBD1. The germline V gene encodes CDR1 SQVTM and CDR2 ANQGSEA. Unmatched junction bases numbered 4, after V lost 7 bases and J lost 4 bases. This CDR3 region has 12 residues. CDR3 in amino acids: CSARGQGTEAFF. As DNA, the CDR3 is TGCAGCGCCAGGGGACAGGGCACTGAAGCTTTCTTT.

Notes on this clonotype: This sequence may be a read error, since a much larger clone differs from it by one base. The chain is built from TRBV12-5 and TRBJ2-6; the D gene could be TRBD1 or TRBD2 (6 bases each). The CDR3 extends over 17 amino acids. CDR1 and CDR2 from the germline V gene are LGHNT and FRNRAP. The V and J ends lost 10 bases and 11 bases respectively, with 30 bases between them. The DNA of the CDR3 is TGTGCTACTGCCTTGGGGGGCTCAGAGAGGAGTTCCGACGTCCTGACTTTC. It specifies CATALGGSERSSDVLTF.

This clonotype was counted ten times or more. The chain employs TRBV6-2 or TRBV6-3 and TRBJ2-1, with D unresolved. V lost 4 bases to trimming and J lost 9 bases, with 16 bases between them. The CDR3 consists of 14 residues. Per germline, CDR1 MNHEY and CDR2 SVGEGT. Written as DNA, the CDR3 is TGTGCCAGCAGTTTCGAGACAACACGCGGTGAGCAGTTCTTC. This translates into CASSFETTRGEQFF.

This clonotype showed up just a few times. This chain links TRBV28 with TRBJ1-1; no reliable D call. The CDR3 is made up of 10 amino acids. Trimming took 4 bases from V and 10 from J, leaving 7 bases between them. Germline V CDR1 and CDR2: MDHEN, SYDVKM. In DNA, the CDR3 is TGTGCCAGCAGTTCCCGGACAGCTTTCTTT. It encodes CASSSRTAFF. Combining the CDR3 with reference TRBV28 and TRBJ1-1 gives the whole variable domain DVKVTQSSRYLVKRTGEKVFLECVQDMDHENMFWYRQDPGLGLRLIYFSYDVKMKEKGDIPEGYSVSREKKERFSLILESASTNQTSMYLCASSSRTAFFGQGTRLTVV.

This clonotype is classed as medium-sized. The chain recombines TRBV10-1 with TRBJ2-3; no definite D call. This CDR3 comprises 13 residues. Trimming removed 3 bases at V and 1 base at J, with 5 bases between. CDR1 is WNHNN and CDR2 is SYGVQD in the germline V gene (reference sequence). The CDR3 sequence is CASSEAGTDTQYF. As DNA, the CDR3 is TGCGCCAGCAGTGAAGCTGGCACAGATACGCAGTATTTT.

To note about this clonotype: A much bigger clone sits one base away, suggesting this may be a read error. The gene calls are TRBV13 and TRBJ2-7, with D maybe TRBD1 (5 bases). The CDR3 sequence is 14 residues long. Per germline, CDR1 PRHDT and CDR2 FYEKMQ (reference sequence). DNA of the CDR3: TGTGCCAGCAGCCAGGAAAGGGGCTCCTACGAGCGGTACTTC. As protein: CASSQERGSYERYF.

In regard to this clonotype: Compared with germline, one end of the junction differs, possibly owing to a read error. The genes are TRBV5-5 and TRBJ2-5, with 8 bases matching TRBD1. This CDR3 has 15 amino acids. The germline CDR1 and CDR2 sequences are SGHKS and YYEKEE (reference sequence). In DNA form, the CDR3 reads TGTGTCAGCAGCTCCGGACAGGGAACCCACGAGACCCAGTACTTC. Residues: CVSSSGQGTHETQYF.

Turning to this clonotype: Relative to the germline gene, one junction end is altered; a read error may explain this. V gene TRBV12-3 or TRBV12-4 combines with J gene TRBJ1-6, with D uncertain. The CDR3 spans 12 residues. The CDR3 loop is CTSSFWNSPLHF. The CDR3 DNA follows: TGTACCAGCAGTTTTTGGAATTCACCACTCCACTTT.

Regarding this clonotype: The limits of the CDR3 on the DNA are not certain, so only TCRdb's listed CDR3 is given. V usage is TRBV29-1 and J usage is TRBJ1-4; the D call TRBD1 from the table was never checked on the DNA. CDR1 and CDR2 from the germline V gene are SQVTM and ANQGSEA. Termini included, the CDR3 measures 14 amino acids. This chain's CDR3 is CSVGDGTTNGKLFF.